This T cell receptor beta chain derives from a study of human T cells and chemical hapten exposure. Study background: Alopecia areata, totalis or universalis affected patients, mainly female. Study-wide points: TCRs whose frequency exceeded 1 in 1000 remained the same following DPC sensitization.

Documented time point: patch test 3, about 24 weeks after DPC sensitization. Treatment defined: therapeutic diphenylcyclopropenone sensitization with weekly scalp DPC. The CDR3 length is 16 residues. V dropped 5 bases and J dropped 4; count of bases not matched to a gene: 5. As to this clonotype: Its specificity is not known.

A single record per CDR3 protein comes from TCRdb applying MiXCR to the RACE reads. The sample contains around 200,000 distinct CDR3 sequences, approximately 24% of which appear only once. J is TRBJ2-2 and V is TRBV12-3 or TRBV12-4; TRBD2 agrees at 12 bases. The origin of this receptor is a woman in her 40s with alopecia areata. Some clones in this sample may be carry-over from other donors' samples. The material sequenced was whole blood, taken in connection with sensitization to the hapten diphenylcyclopropenone (DPC). DNA of the CDR3: TGTGCCAGCAGTCCCGGACTAGCGGGAAGCACCGGGGAGCTGTTTTTT. This translates into CASSPGLAGSTGELFF.